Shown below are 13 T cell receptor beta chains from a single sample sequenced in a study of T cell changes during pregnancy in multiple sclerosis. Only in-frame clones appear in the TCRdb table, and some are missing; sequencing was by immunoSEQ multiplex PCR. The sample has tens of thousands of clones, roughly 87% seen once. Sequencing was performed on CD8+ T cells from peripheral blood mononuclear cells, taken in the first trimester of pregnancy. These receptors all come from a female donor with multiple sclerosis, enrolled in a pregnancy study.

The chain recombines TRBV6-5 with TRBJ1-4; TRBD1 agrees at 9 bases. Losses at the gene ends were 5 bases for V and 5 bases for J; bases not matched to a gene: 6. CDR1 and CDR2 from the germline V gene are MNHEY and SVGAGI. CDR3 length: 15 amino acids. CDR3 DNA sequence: TGTGCCAGCAGTGACTACAGGGGGCGAAATGAAAAACTGTTTTTT. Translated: CASSDYRGRNEKLFF.

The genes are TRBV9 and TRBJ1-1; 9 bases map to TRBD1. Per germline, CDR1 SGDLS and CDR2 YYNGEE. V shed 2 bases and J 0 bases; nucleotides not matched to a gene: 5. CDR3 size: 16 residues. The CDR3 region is CASSVGTGHLNTEAFF. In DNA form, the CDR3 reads TGTGCCAGCAGCGTTGGGACAGGGCATCTGAACACTGAAGCTTTCTTT.

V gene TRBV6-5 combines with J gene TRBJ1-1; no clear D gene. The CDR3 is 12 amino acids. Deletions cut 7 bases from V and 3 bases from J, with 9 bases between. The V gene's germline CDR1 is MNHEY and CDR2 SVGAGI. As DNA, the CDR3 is TGTGCCAGCACCGCTCGGGACACTGAAGCTTTCTTT. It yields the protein CASTARDTEAFF.

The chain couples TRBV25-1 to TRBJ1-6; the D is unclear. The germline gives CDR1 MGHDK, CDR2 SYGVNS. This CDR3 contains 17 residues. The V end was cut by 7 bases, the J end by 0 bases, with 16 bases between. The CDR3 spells CASTWLRASSYNSPLHF. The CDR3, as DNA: TGTGCCAGCACATGGTTGAGGGCGAGCTCCTATAATTCACCCCTCCACTTT.

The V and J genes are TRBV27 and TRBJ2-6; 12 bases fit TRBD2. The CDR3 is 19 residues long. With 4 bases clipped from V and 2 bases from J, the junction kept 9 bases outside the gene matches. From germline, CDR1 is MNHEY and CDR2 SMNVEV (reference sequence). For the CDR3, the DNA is TGTGCCAGCAGTTCTACTGGACTAGCGGGAACGGCTGGGGCCAACGTCCTGACTTTC. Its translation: CASSSTGLAGTAGANVLTF.

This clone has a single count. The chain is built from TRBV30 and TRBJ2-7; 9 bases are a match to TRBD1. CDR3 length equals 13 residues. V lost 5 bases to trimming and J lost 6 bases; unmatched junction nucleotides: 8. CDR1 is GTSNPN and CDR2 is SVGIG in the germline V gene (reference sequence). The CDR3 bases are TGTGCCTGGTCTCCGGGACAGGGTTTCGAGCAGTACTTC. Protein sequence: CAWSPGQGFEQYF.

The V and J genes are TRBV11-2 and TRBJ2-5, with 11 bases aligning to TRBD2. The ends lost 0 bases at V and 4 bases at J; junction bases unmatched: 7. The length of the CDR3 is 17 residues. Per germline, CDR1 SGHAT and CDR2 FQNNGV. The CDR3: CASSLDIAGGLGETQYF. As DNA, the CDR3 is TGTGCCAGCAGCTTAGATATAGCGGGAGGGTTAGGAGAGACCCAGTACTTC.

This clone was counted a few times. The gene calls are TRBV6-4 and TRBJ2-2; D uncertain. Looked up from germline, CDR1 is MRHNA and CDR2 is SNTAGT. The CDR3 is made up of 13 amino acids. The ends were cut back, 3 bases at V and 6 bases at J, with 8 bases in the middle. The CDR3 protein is CASSDHVSGELFF. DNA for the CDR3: TGTGCCAGCAGTGATCATGTGTCCGGGGAGCTGTTTTTT.

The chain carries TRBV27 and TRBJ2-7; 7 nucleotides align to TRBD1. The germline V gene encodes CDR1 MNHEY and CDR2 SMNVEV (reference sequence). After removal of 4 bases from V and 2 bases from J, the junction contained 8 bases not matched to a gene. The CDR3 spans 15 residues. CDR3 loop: CASSSGTASTYEQYF. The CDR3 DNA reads TGTGCCAGCAGTTCAGGGACAGCGTCCACCTACGAGCAGTACTTC.

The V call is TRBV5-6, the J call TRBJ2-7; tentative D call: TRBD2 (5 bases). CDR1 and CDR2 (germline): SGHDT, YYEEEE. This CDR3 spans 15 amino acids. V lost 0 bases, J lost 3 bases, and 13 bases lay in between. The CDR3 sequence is CASSLAHKTSYEQYF. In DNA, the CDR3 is TGTGCCAGCAGCTTGGCCCACAAAACTAGCTACGAGCAGTACTTC. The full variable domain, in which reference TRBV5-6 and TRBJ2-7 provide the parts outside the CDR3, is DAGVTQSPTHLIKTRGQQVTLRCSPKSGHDTVSWYQQALGQGPQFIFQYYEEEERQRGNFPDRFSGHQFPNYSSELNVNALLLGDSALYLCASSLAHKTSYEQYFGPGTRLTVT.

The CDR3 here is CASSRETGSDQPQHF. In nucleotides, the CDR3 is TGTGCCAGCTCACGAGAAACAGGGAGCGATCAGCCCCAGCATTTT. The V call is TRBV18, the J call TRBJ1-5, with a possible D match to TRBD1 (6 bases). Deletions cut 4 bases from V and 5 bases from J, with 15 bases between. This CDR3 region has 15 residues. Germline assignment: CDR1 KGHSH and CDR2 LQKENI.

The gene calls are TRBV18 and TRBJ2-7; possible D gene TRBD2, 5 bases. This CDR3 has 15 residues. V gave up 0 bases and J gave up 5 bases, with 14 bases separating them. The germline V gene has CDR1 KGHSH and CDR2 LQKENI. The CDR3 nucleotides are TGTGCCAGCTCACCACCTGACGGGGTGGGGAACGAGCAGTACTTC. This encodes CASSPPDGVGNEQYF.

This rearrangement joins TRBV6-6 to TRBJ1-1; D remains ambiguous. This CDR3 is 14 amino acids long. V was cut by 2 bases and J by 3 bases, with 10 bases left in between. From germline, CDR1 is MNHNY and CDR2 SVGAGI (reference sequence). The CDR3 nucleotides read TGTGCCAGCAGTTACACTGGAGGGTACACTGAAGCTTTCTTT. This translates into CASSYTGGYTEAFF.